This T cell receptor beta chain was retrieved from a study of tumor T cells in aggressive B-cell lymphoma. This clone was counted once. Only in-frame clones appear in the TCRdb table, and some are missing; sequencing was by immunoSEQ multiplex PCR. Of approximately 4,000 clones in the sample, about nine tenths are singletons; the top ten hold about 2.4%. The receptor was isolated from an adult with diffuse large B cell lymphoma. Sequenced material: tumor tissue.

The CDR3 bases are TGTGCCTGGAGTTTACTAGCGGGAGGGCCCGGGGAGCTGTTTTTT. The encoded protein is CAWSLLAGGPGELFF. The chain recombines TRBV30 with TRBJ2-2, with 13 positions matching TRBD2. The CDR3 has 15 amino acids. Looked up from germline, CDR1 is GTSNPN and CDR2 is SVGIG (reference sequence). J was trimmed by 6 bases and V by 2 bases; bases with no gene match: 3.